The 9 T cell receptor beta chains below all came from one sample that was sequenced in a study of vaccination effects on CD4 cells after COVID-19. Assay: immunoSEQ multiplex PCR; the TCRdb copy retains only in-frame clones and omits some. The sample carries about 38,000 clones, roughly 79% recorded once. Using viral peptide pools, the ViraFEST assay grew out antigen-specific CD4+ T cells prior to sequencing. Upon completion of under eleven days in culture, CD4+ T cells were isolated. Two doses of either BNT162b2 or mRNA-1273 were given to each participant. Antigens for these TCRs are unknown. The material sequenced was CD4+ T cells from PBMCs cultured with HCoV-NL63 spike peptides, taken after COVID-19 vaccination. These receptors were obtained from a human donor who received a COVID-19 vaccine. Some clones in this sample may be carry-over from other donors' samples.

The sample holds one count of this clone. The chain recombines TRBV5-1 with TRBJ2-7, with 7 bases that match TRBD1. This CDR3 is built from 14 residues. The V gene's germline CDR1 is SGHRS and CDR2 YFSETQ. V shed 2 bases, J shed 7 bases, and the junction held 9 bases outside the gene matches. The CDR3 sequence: CASSFTTGEMEQYV. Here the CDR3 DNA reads TGCGCCAGCAGCTTTACAACAGGGGAGATGGAGCAGTACGTC.

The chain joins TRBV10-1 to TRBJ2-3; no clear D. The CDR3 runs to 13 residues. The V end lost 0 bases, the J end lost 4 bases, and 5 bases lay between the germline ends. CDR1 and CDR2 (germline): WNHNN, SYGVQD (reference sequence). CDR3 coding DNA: TGCGCCAGCAGTGAGTCCGGGCCAGATACGCAGTATTTT. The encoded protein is CASSESGPDTQYF.

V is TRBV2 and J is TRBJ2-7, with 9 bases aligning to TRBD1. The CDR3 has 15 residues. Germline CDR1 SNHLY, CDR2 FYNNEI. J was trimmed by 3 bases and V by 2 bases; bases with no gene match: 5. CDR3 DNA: TGTGCCAGCAGTGAATGGGGACAGGGCAACTACGAGCAGTACGTC. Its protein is CASSEWGQGNYEQYV.

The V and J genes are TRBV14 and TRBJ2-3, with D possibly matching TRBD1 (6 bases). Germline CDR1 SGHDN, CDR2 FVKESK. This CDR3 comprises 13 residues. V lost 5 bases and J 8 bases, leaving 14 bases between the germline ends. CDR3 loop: CASSYGDTGTQYF. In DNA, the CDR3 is TGTGCCAGCAGCTACGGGGACACTGGTACGCAGTATTTT.

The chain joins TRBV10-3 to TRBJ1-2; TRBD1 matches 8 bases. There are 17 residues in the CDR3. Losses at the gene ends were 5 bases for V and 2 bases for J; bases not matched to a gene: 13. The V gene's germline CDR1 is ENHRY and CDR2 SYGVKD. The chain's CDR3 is CAISPGQGLKSNYGYTF. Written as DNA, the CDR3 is TGTGCCATCAGTCCCGGACAGGGACTAAAAAGCAACTATGGCTACACCTTC.

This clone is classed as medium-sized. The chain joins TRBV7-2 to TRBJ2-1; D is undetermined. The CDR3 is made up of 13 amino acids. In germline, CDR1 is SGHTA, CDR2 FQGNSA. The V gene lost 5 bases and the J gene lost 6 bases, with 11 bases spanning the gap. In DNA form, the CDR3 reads TGTGCCAGCAGCCCGTATATAACCAATGAGCAGTTCTTC. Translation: CASSPYITNEQFF.

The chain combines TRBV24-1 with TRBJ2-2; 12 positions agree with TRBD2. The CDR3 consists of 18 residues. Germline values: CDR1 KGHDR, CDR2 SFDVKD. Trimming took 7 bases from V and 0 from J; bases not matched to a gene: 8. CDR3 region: CATRAGTSGQANTGELFF. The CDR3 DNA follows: TGTGCCACCAGAGCCGGGACTAGCGGGCAAGCGAACACCGGGGAGCTGTTTTTT.

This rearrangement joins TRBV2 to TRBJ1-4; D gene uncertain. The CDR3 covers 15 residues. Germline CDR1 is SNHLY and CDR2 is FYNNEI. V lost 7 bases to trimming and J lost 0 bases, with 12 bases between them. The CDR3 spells CASKVGSATNEKLFF. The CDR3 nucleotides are TGTGCCAGCAAGGTCGGGTCTGCAACTAATGAAAAACTGTTTTTT.

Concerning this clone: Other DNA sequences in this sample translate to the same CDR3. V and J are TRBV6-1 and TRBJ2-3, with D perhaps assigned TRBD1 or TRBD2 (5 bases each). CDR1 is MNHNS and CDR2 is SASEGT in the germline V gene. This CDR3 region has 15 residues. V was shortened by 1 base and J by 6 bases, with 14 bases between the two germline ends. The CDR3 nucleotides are TGTGCCAGCAGTGAAGGTGGCGGGCCAGGGGATACGCAGTATTTT. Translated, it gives CASSEGGGPGDTQYF.